Listed here are 27 T cell receptor beta chains from one sample, sequenced in a study of radiation and T cells in renal cell carcinoma. TCRdb's copy holds only in-frame clones and misses some; the assay was immunoSEQ multiplex PCR. Of about 49,000 clones in the sample, around three quarters were seen once. Noted time point: blood 2 weeks post-SBRT. Treatment described: 15 Gy SBRT to primary tumor, nephrectomy 4 weeks later. Specimen: blood, collected from a patient whose treatment included radiotherapy and nephrectomy. Receptors were obtained from a woman in her seventies with renal cell carcinoma.

The rearrangement uses TRBV6-5 and TRBJ1-6; TRBD1 matches 8 bases. V was pared by 4 bases and J by 2 bases, with 1 base of the junction left unmatched. The CDR3 is 15 amino acids. Germline CDR1 is MNHEY and CDR2 is SVGAGI. CDR3 loop: CASSSGQAYNSPLHF. The CDR3 DNA sequence: TGTGCCAGCAGTTCGGGACAGGCCTATAATTCACCCCTCCACTTT.

The rearrangement joins TRBV18 to TRBJ1-1; the D is unclear. This CDR3 has 16 residues. Trimming left V 4 bases short and J 0 bases short, with 15 bases between. Germline V gene lookup returns CDR1 KGHSH and CDR2 LQKENI. This chain's CDR3 is CASSHVSNLMNTEAFF. The CDR3 region has the DNA TGTGCCAGCTCACACGTGTCTAACCTTATGAACACTGAAGCTTTCTTT.

This sequence joins TRBV29-1 and TRBJ2-5; 7 bases fit TRBD1. Looked up from germline, CDR1 is SQVTM and CDR2 is ANQGSEA. The J segment lost 4 bases and the V segment lost 2 bases, leaving 4 bases of the junction unmatched. The CDR3 has 13 amino acids. CDR3 residues: CSVERGLRETQYF. CDR3 in DNA: TGCAGCGTTGAAAGGGGGCTGAGAGAGACCCAGTACTTC.

This chain links TRBV18 with TRBJ1-1; a weak D match, TRBD1 (6 bases). CDR3 length: 15 residues. The V gene's germline CDR1 is KGHSH and CDR2 LQKENI. Trimming left V 0 bases short and J 3 bases short, with 11 bases between. CDR3 loop: CASSPPSGAHTEAFF. In DNA, the CDR3 is TGTGCCAGCTCACCACCGTCAGGGGCGCACACTGAAGCTTTCTTT.

V gene TRBV7-8 combines with J gene TRBJ2-6; 9 nucleotides match TRBD1. With 5 bases clipped from V and 4 bases from J, the junction kept 12 bases outside the gene matches. The length of the CDR3 is 18 residues. The germline CDR1 and CDR2 sequences are SGHVS and FQNEAQ. CDR3 DNA: TGTGCCAGCAGCGAGCGGGACAGGGTATCGCTCGGGGCCAACGTCCTGACTTTC. This translates into CASSERDRVSLGANVLTF.

J is TRBJ1-2 and V is TRBV9, with 7 positions matching TRBD1. This CDR3 spans 14 amino acids. The germline gives CDR1 SGDLS, CDR2 YYNGEE. The J segment lost 8 bases and the V segment lost 0 bases, leaving 7 bases of the junction unmatched. As DNA, the CDR3 is TGTGCCAGCAGCGTAGAAGGAGGGGGCCAGGGCTACACCTTC. It encodes CASSVEGGGQGYTF.

The chain links TRBV7-6 to TRBJ2-1, with 9 bases identical to TRBD2. V trimming: 1 base; J trimming: 7 bases; junction bases outside the gene matches: 2. This CDR3 comprises 14 residues. CDR1 and CDR2 from the germline V gene are SGHVS and FNYEAQ. The CDR3 region has the DNA TGTGCCAGCAGCTTAGAGGCGGGAGGGAATGAGCAGTTCTTC. Translation: CASSLEAGGNEQFF. The full variable domain, rest sourced from reference TRBV7-6 and TRBJ2-1, is GAGVSQSPRYKVTKRGQDVALRCDPISGHVSLYWYRQALGQGPEFLTYFNYEAQQDKSGLPNDRFSAERPEGSISTLTIQRTEQRDSAMYRCASSLEAGGNEQFFGPGTRLTVL.

The chain combines TRBV4-1 with TRBJ2-1; 11 bases align to TRBD1. The germline V gene has CDR1 MGHRA and CDR2 YSYEKL. CDR3 size: 15 residues. With V trimmed by 4 bases and J by 6 bases, 5 bases remained unmatched. This CDR3 reads CASSRGTGGPNEQFF. The CDR3 region has the DNA TGCGCCAGCAGCCGAGGGACAGGGGGACCCAATGAGCAGTTCTTC.

This clone was found once. The chain employs TRBV5-1 and TRBJ1-2, with D unresolved. The CDR3 is made up of 12 amino acids. Germline CDR1 and CDR2: SGHRS and YFSETQ. V shed 2 bases and J shed 8 bases, with 10 bases lying between them. CDR3 coding DNA: TGCGCCAGCAGCTTCGACCAGAGAGGCTACACCTTC. Translation gives CASSFDQRGYTF.

This clone was seen more than once but under ten times. The identical CDR3 is also encoded by other nucleotide sequences in the sample. The CDR3 DNA reads TGTGCCAGCAGCTTGTCCCAGACCTACGAGCAGTACTTC. It specifies CASSLSQTYEQYF. The genes are TRBV5-8 and TRBJ2-7; D remains unclear. The CDR3 loop spans 13 amino acids. Germline assignment: CDR1 SGHTS and CDR2 YDEGEE. V was shortened by 1 base and J by 2 bases, with 7 bases between the two germline ends.

The J gene is TRBJ1-6, the V gene TRBV2; D is undetermined. The germline gives CDR1 SNHLY, CDR2 FYNNEI. V lost 3 bases and J lost 0, with 9 bases in between. The CDR3 consists of 16 residues. As DNA, the CDR3 is TGTGCCAGCAGTGACATGGGGAGCTCCTATAATTCACCCCTCCACTTT. It yields the protein CASSDMGSSYNSPLHF.

The rearrangement uses TRBV19 and TRBJ2-2; 8 nucleotides agree with TRBD2. V lost 3 bases to trimming and J lost 5 bases; unmatched junction nucleotides: 5. Germline V gene lookup returns CDR1 LNHDA and CDR2 SQIVND (reference sequence). The length of the CDR3 is 15 residues. DNA for the CDR3: TGTGCCAGTAGTATGTTAGCGGGGCATACCGGGGAGCTGTTTTTT. Amino acid sequence: CASSMLAGHTGELFF.

This clone was seen more than once but under ten times. This chain joins TRBV13 and TRBJ2-7; the match to TRBD1 covers 10 bases. Germline CDR1 PRHDT, CDR2 FYEKMQ (reference sequence). The CDR3 is 14 residues long. With 5 bases clipped from V and 4 bases from J, the junction kept 5 bases outside the gene matches. CDR3 residues: CASSPGTGAYEQYF. The CDR3 DNA reads TGTGCCAGCAGCCCAGGGACAGGGGCTTACGAGCAGTACTTC.

The V gene is TRBV7-6, the J gene TRBJ2-5, with a weak D call TRBD2 (5 bases). The germline V and J ends were trimmed by 5 bases and 5 bases, with 12 bases remaining between them. The germline CDR1 and CDR2 sequences are SGHVS and FNYEAQ. The CDR3 totals 13 residues. The CDR3 sequence is CASSPQEAETQYF. The DNA for the CDR3 is TGTGCCAGCAGCCCCCAGGAGGCGGAGACCCAGTACTTC.

The rearrangement joins TRBV4-2 to TRBJ2-7, with D unresolved. CDR3 size: 15 residues. Trimming shortened V by 0 bases and J by 3 bases, and 12 bases separated the two germline ends. Germline V gene lookup returns CDR1 LGHNA and CDR2 YNFKEQ. The CDR3: CASSQDITASYEQYF. The CDR3 DNA sequence: TGTGCCAGCAGCCAAGATATAACAGCCAGCTACGAGCAGTACTTC.

V is TRBV7-2 and J is TRBJ2-5; 9 bases are shared with TRBD2. V lost 2 bases and J lost 1; bases outside the gene matches: 5. Germline CDR1 SGHTA, CDR2 FQGNSA. This CDR3 has 16 amino acids. The CDR3 DNA is TGTGCCAGCAGCTTATCCTCGACTAGCGGCCAAGAGACCCAGTACTTC. Translated: CASSLSSTSGQETQYF. Combining the CDR3 with reference TRBV7-2 and TRBJ2-5 gives the whole variable domain GAGVSQSPSNKVTEKGKDVELRCDPISGHTALYWYRQSLGQGLEFLIYFQGNSAPDKSGLPSDRFSAERTGGSVSTLTIQRTQQEDSAVYLCASSLSSTSGQETQYFGPGTRLLVL.

The chain employs TRBV6-6 and TRBJ1-4, with TRBD1 identical over 12 bases. Germline values: CDR1 MNHNY, CDR2 SVGAGI (reference sequence). The ends lost 5 bases at V and 11 bases at J; junction bases unmatched: 6. The CDR3 covers 14 residues. The CDR3 bases are TGTGCCAGCAGTCCGGGACAGGGGGCAGGGAAACTGTTTTTT. This codes for CASSPGQGAGKLFF.

This sequence joins TRBV4-1 and TRBJ2-3; 9 bases map to TRBD1. Germline values: CDR1 MGHRA, CDR2 YSYEKL. The CDR3 has 18 amino acids. V lost 0 bases, J lost 0 bases, and 7 bases stayed unmatched. The CDR3 DNA reads as TGCGCCAGCAGCCAAGATTCCCTAGGACAGGGGAGCACAGATACGCAGTATTTT. It encodes CASSQDSLGQGSTDTQYF.

The chain recombines TRBV10-3 with TRBJ2-5, with D unresolved. This CDR3 is 14 amino acids long. V lost 3 bases, J lost 1 base, and 9 bases lay in between. The V gene's germline CDR1 is ENHRY and CDR2 SYGVKD. As DNA, the CDR3 is TGTGCCATCAGTGATCCCTCCCGCCAAGAGACCCAGTACTTC. This encodes CAISDPSRQETQYF.

The chain is built from TRBV18 and TRBJ1-2; no clear D. Germline V gene lookup returns CDR1 KGHSH and CDR2 LQKENI. The V end lost 2 bases, the J end lost 6 bases, and 10 bases lay between the germline ends. This CDR3 contains 13 residues. CDR3 sequence: CASSPDSGNGYTF. CDR3 coding DNA: TGTGCCAGCTCACCAGATTCGGGGAATGGCTACACCTTC.

The rearrangement links TRBV5-6 to TRBJ1-2, with 9 positions matching TRBD1. Germline V gene data show CDR1 as SGHDT and CDR2 as YYEEEE. The V and J ends lost 4 bases and 6 bases, in that order; junction bases with no gene match: 4. The CDR3 has 13 residues. This CDR3 reads CASSTGQGDGYTF. The CDR3 DNA reads TGTGCCAGCAGCACGGGACAGGGAGATGGCTACACCTTC.

The rearrangement links TRBV5-5 to TRBJ1-1, with unresolved D. Per germline, CDR1 SGHKS and CDR2 YYEKEE (reference sequence). V was shortened by 0 bases and J by 6 bases, with 9 bases between the two germline ends. The CDR3 loop spans 13 amino acids. CDR3 amino acids: CASSLEVNPEAFF. The CDR3 coding sequence is TGTGCCAGCAGCTTGGAAGTGAATCCTGAAGCTTTCTTT.

The CDR3 is CAWRPPGYGEKLFF. The CDR3 DNA sequence: TGTGCCTGGAGACCACCGGGGTACGGCGAAAAACTGTTTTTT. The V and J genes are TRBV30 and TRBJ1-4, with no clear D. This CDR3 has 14 amino acids. The germline V gene encodes CDR1 GTSNPN and CDR2 SVGIG (reference sequence). Trimming took off 3 bases at V and 8 bases at J, with 16 bases between the two ends.

A note on this clone: This probably arose from a read error, given a far larger clone one base away. The V and J genes are TRBV10-2 and TRBJ2-7; D is possibly TRBD2 (7 bases). Germline values: CDR1 WSHSY, CDR2 SAAADI. V lost 4 bases and J 3 bases, leaving 13 bases between the germline ends. CDR3 length: 14 residues. CDR3 sequence reads: CASSVGGPSYEQYF. The CDR3 nucleotides are TGCGCCAGCAGTGTCGGGGGGCCGAGCTACGAGCAGTACTTC.

The CDR3: CASRTTDTGELFF. Here the CDR3 DNA reads TGTGCCAGTAGGACAACTGACACCGGGGAGCTGTTTTTT. V usage is TRBV19 and J usage is TRBJ2-2, with D unresolved. V was shortened by 6 bases and J by 3 bases, with 8 bases between the two germline ends. Germline-derived CDR1 and CDR2 are LNHDA and SQIVND (reference sequence). This CDR3 spans 13 amino acids.

V is TRBV13 and J is TRBJ2-6, with TRBD2 as a possible D gene (5 bases). The V end lost 2 bases, the J end lost 0 bases, and 5 bases lay between the germline ends. The CDR3 consists of 15 residues. CDR1 is PRHDT and CDR2 is FYEKMQ in the germline V gene (reference sequence). In DNA, the CDR3 is TGTGCCAGCAGCTTACGGGACTCTGGGGCCAACGTCCTGACTTTC. Protein: CASSLRDSGANVLTF.

The rearrangement links TRBV20-1 to TRBJ1-2; D gene ambiguous. The germline V and J ends were trimmed by 6 bases and 3 bases, with 8 bases remaining between them. CDR1 and CDR2 from the germline V gene are DFQATT and SNEGSKA (reference sequence). The CDR3 is made up of 11 amino acids. CDR3 bases: TGCAGTGCGGTTAAGGACTATGGCTACACCTTC. Translation: CSAVKDYGYTF.